This T cell receptor beta chain appears in the sequencing data of a study of T-cell reconstitution after alpha-beta-depleted transplantation in children. Whole-study findings and limits: T-cell numbers and diversity one year post-transplant derived largely from freshly generated T cells. After transplant, at about two months, alpha-beta T cells were reportedly derived from several hundred expanded graft clones.

As regards this clonotype: The target antigen is unknown.

Unmatched junction bases numbered 4, after V lost 0 bases and J lost 5 bases. The CDR3 is 16 residues long. Using unique molecular identifiers, the investigators prepared the TCRbeta library. TCRdb processed the PCR reads anew with MiXCR; each CDR3 protein has one entry. The sample has about 980,000 distinct CDR3 sequences, about 29% seen once. This rearrangement joins TRBV12-3 or TRBV12-4 to TRBJ2-2; 9 bases agree with TRBD1. The clonotype comes from a boy less than two years old who had a stem cell transplant for SCID, so the T cells may come from the graft donor. The sample here was PBMCs, mostly from graft donor cells, taken 360 days after TCRalphabeta/CD19-depleted stem cell transplant. The CDR3 region has the DNA TGTGCCAGCAGTTTAGCACAGGGGGCGCGAACCGGGGAGCTGTTTTTT. It yields the protein CASSLAQGARTGELFF.